The sequence of this T cell receptor beta chain was determined in a study of beta chain features in type 1 diabetes. Study-level background: Patients and healthy donors were similar in age, gender and cell yields.

General study findings and limits: Among all four CD4+ subsets, Type 1 diabetes patients had TCRB CDR3s that were moderately but significantly shorter.

Germline-derived CDR1 and CDR2 are MNHNS and SASEGT. Between the trimmed V and J ends, which lost 7 bases and 3 bases, there was a span of 12 bases. CDR3 length: 13 amino acids. Each of the CD4+ naive, central memory, regulatory and stem cell-like memory populations was sorted via CD45RO/CCR7/CD25/CD127/CD95/CD27. Expressed TCRB transcripts got sequenced, as all isolated RNA was reverse transcribed. Data came from immunoSEQ multiplex PCR; TCRdb stores just in-frame clones and leaves some out. The data hold 45,000 to 65,000 clones, with approximately 52% observed a single time. With respect to this clone: Its antigen remains unidentified.

The specimen was Tregs from blood. This receptor was identified in a middle-aged woman with type 1 diabetes. This chain uses TRBV6-1 with TRBJ1-1; no firm D call. The CDR3 sequence is CASTYTEDTEAFF. The CDR3, as DNA: TGTGCCAGCACCTATACCGAGGACACTGAAGCTTTCTTT.